This T cell receptor (beta chain) comes out of a study of T cells in placental villitis. Describing the broader study: The study tested an allograft-versus-infection hypothesis by comparing placental TCR-beta repertoires in villitis of unknown etiology, unaffected controls matched for gestational age, and infectious villitis.

The CDR1 and CDR2 encoded by the germline V gene are SNHLY and FYNNEI. The germline ends are 12 bases apart after V is trimmed by 5 bases and J by 6 bases. CDR3 length: 13 amino acids, cysteine to phenylalanine. This entry keeps only the CDR3 DNA: 39 bases, framed from base 1. General findings and caveats noted by the study authors: Higher CMV-specific clone frequencies were found in infectious CMV cases than in villitis of unknown etiology (around 0.011 vs 0.00091), and no difference in CMV-specific clone frequencies was seen between villitis of unknown etiology and controls. Paraffin blocks contained small amounts of decidua, so some captured T cells, especially in controls, may have been decidual rather than villous infiltrates. With bulk tissue sequencing, helper, regulatory or cytotoxic T cells could not be distinguished, nor could maternal versus fetal T cells, and gamma-delta receptors were excluded.

The immunoSEQ v4 bias-controlled multiplex PCR assay, performed blinded to group allocation, was used to amplify TCR-beta CDR3 regions from genomic DNA. Reference gene primers were added alongside TCR-beta primers to estimate nucleated cell and T cell quantities per sample. Sequencing of the libraries was performed on an Illumina MiSeq with a 100-cycle paired-end protocol. On the authors' methods: Diversity and richness were calculated in immunoSEQ Analyzer software, with richness determined by iChao1 and clonality derived from Pielou evenness and Shannon diversity (0-1, with higher values meaning less diverse). CDR3 amino acid sequences together with their V/J genes were searched in VDJdb for CMV, EBV and influenza A specificities using confidence 3 and substitution 2. The Morisita-Horn index was used to assess TCR-beta amino acid clonotype overlap between villitis of unknown etiology, infectious villitis and control repertoires. TCRdb holds this immuneACCESS table with in-frame rearrangements only. Some clones are missing; in checked studies, unresolved V genes explain under half, and the rest has no known cause. V, J and clone size derive from that table, while D and trimming were established from the DNA sequence. For this sample there are about 2,500 clones; approximately 78% appear just once. Over 40% of the sample is held by the ten biggest clonotypes.

Five infectious villitis placentae, four with confirmed cytomegalovirus and one with Toxoplasma gondii, were included and were not matched to other groups. Mothers with infectious villitis were younger, had smaller fetuses, and delivered preterm or experienced intrauterine demise in two cases. Placentae were collected after delivery and examined grossly and histologically before archival tissue was selected. Five 10-micron scrolls were cut from each FFPE block, and DNA was isolated using the AllPrep DNA/RNA FFPE Tissue kit. NanoDrop was used to check DNA concentration and purity, while a Bioanalyzer was used to assess RNA quality. About this clone: Its antigen remains unidentified. No per-base quality is available; no much larger clone lies one base away.

The TCR was taken from a human patient with infectious villitis; the placental T cells may come from both mother and fetus. The sequenced material came from placental tissue containing maternal and fetal cells. The chain couples TRBV2 to TRBJ2-3, with the D gene uncertain. The sequenced DNA: TGTGCCAGCAGTCCCAGGTTGGGGGATACGCAGTATTTT. It encodes CASSPRLGDTQYF.